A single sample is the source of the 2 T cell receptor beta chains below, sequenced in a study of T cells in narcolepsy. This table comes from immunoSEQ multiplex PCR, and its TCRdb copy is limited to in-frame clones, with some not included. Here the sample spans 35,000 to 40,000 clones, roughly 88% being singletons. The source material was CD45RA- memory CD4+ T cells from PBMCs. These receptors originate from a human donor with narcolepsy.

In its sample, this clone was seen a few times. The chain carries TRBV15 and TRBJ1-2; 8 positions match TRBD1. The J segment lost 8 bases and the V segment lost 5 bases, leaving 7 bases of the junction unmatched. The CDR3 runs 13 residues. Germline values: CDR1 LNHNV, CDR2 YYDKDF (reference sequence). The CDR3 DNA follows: TGTGCCACCAGCCTCAGGACAGGGCAAGGCTACACCTTC. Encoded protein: CATSLRTGQGYTF.

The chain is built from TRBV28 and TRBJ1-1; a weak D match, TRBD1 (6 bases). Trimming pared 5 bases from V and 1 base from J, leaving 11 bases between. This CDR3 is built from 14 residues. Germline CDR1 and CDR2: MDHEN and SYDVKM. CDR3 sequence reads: CASSGGRRNTEAFF. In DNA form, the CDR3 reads TGTGCCAGCAGTGGGGGCAGGAGGAACACTGAAGCTTTCTTT.